A selection of T cell receptor beta chains follows, all from one sample in a study of shared clonotypes between healthy human individuals. Some clones are missing from TCRdb's copy, which holds only in-frame ones; the method was immunoSEQ multiplex PCR. The table lists approximately 1.5 million clones, 95% to 99% of them singletons. The material sequenced was naive CD4+ T cells sorted from blood. The source of these receptors is a man aged 25-40 years in good health. Each CDR3 is given with its conserved first and last residue. A D gene is named only where the DNA matches it firmly. Rows may omit the clone size; those that give it use once, few, many or a size class.

DNA: TGCGCCAGCGCAGCCTTAAACACCGGGGAGCTGTTTTTT
CDR3: CASAALNTGELFF
J: TRBJ2-2
D: .
V: TRBV10-1
size: .

DNA: TGTGCCAGCAGCCCCGGGACTAGTTTCACCGGGGAGCTGTTTTTT
CDR3: CASSPGTSFTGELFF
J: TRBJ2-2
D: TRBD2
V: TRBV4-2
size: .

DNA: TGTGCCAGTACCGTCCACTTGGACTCAGAAGCTTTCTTT
CDR3: CASTVHLDSEAFF
J: TRBJ1-1
D: .
V: TRBV19
size: once

DNA: TGCAGCGCTCAATCGGGACTAGCCCCTGGCTACGAGCAGTACTTC
CDR3: CSAQSGLAPGYEQYF
J: TRBJ2-7
D: TRBD2
V: TRBV29-1
size: .

DNA: TGTGCCATCACGAACAGGAATGAGCAGTTCTTC
CDR3: CAITNRNEQFF
J: TRBJ2-1
D: .
V: TRBV10-3
size: .

DNA: TGCGCCAGCAGTCAATCGAAAGCCCAGCCCCAGCATTTT
CDR3: CASSQSKAQPQHF
J: TRBJ1-5
D: .
V: TRBV23-1
size: .

DNA: TGTGCCAGCAGTGAATGGGTCGGGGGACTGCCCTACGAGCAGTACTTC
CDR3: CASSEWVGGLPYEQYF
J: TRBJ2-7
D: .
V: TRBV6-1
size: .

DNA: TGTGCCAGCAGTGACCTGCCAGGGACTAGCGGGGGGTACAATGAGCAGTTCTTC
CDR3: CASSDLPGTSGGYNEQFF
J: TRBJ2-1
D: TRBD2
V: TRBV6-4
size: .

DNA: TGCGCCAGCAGCTTGAGGCCGGGAGCTGAAGCTTTCTTT
CDR3: CASSLRPGAEAFF
J: TRBJ1-1
D: .
V: TRBV5-1
size: .

DNA: TGTGCCAGCAGTTACTCGGATAGGGGCAATCAGCCCCAGCATTTT
CDR3: CASSYSDRGNQPQHF
J: TRBJ1-5
D: .
V: TRBV6-5
size: .

DNA: TGTGCCAGCAGTCTCAGACCGGGACTAAACTATGGCTACACCTTC
CDR3: CASSLRPGLNYGYTF
J: TRBJ1-2
D: .
V: TRBV28
size: .

DNA: TGTGCCAGCAGCTTGGTCTGGGCCTGGGAGACCCAGTACTTC
CDR3: CASSLVWAWETQYF
J: TRBJ2-5
D: .
V: TRBV5-5
size: .